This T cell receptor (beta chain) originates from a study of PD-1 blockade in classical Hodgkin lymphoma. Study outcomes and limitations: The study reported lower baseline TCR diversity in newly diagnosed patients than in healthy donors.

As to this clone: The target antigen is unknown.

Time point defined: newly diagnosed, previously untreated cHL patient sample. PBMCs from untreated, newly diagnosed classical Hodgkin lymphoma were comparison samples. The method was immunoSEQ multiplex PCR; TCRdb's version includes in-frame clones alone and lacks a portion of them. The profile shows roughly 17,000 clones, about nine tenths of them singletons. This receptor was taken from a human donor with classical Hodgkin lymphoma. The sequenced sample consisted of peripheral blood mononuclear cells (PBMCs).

CDR3 DNA sequence: TGTGCCAGCAGCTTAACACAGGGCGAGACCCAGTACTTC. Its protein is CASSLTQGETQYF. The chain links TRBV7-2 to TRBJ2-5; TRBD1 might be the D (6 bases). The germline CDR1 and CDR2 sequences are SGHTA and FQGNSA. The CDR3 has 13 residues. V was cut by 2 bases and J by 5 bases, with 9 bases left in between.